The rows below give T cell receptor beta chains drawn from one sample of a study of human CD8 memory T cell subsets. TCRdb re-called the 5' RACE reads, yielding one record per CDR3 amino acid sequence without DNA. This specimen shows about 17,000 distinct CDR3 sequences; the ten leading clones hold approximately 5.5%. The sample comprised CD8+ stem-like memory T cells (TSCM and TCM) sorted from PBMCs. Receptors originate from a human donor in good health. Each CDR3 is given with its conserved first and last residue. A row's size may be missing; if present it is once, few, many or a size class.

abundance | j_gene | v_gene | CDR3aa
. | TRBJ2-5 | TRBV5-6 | CASSAGTEQETQYF
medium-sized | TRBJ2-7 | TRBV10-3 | CAITSGPGDEQYF
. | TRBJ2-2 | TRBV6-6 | CASSYSGGRAYTGELFF
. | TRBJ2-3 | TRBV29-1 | CSVTTGAKTDTQYF
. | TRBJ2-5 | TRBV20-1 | CSARFPLQRLQETQYF
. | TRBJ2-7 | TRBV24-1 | CATNYRGPSAYEQYF
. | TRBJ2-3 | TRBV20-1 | CSATGGFGPDTQYF
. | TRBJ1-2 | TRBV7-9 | CASSLEGWGQTRDYGYTF
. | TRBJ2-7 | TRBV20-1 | CSADHRERYEQYF
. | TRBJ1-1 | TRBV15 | CATSSPRESKWAFF
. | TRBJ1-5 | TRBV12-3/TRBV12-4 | CASSLGPNNQPQHF
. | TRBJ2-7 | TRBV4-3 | CASSQDRTPYEQYF
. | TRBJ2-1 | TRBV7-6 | CASSRGTAKGDEQFF
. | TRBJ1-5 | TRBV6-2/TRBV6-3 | CASSWAYPSNQPQHF
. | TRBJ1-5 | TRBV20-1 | CSAKTGSGNQPQHF
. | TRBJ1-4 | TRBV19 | CASSSGIGDEKLFF
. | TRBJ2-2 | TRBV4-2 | CASSPLAPGELFF
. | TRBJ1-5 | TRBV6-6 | CASRDSGSNQPQHF
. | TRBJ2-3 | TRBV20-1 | CSARDVAGESDTQYF
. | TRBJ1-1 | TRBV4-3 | CASSQGFFQEAFF
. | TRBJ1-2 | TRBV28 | CASSSPGQGENGYTF
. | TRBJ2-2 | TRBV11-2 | CASSLGSGELFF
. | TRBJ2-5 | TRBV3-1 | CASSQVLERTGGEETQYF
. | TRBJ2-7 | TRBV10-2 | CASSEPGHLSYEQYF
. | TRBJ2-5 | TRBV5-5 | CASSSEGDQLQETQYF